Each of the 10 T cell receptor beta chains below was sequenced from the same sample in a study of early T cells in non-severe SARS-CoV-2 infection. Via MiXCR, TCRdb re-called the 5' RACE reads, giving one row per CDR3 protein. The table lists 50,000 to 65,000 distinct CDR3 sequences, around 20% of them singletons. This specimen consisted of whole blood, obtained at baseline. The receptors were sampled from an adult who was a healthcare worker with PCR-confirmed SARS-CoV-2 infection or an uninfected control (not recorded which).

V gene TRBV19 combines with J gene TRBJ2-1; TRBD1 agrees at 8 bases. Per the germline V gene, CDR1 is LNHDA and CDR2 is SQIVND (reference sequence). Germline trimming cut 3 bases from V and 9 bases from J; bases unmatched to any gene: 7. The CDR3 spans 14 residues. CDR3 amino acids: CASSIGRGRIEQFF. The CDR3, as DNA: TGTGCCAGTAGTATTGGCAGGGGGCGTATTGAGCAGTTCTTC.

J is TRBJ2-3 and V is TRBV7-3; 9 nucleotides line up with TRBD2. CDR1 and CDR2 (germline): SGHTA, FQGTGA. V shed 5 bases, J shed 4 bases, and the junction held 13 bases outside the gene matches. The CDR3 spans 17 residues. CDR3 protein: CASSNPHGAGGPDTQYF. In DNA, the CDR3 is TGTGCCAGCAGCAACCCCCATGGGGCGGGGGGGCCAGATACGCAGTATTTT.

V is TRBV5-8 and J is TRBJ1-5; D remains unclear. V was shortened by 4 bases and J by 6 bases, with 8 bases between the two germline ends. In germline, CDR1 is SGHTS, CDR2 YDEGEE. The CDR3 sequence is 12 residues long. The CDR3 nucleotides read TGTGCCAGCAGCCAGCTTCGTCAGCCCCAGCATTTT. Encoded protein: CASSQLRQPQHF.

The chain uses TRBV27 and TRBJ2-7; D is ambiguous. Trimming stripped 3 bases from V and 4 bases from J, with 10 bases between. This CDR3 is built from 13 residues. Germline CDR1 is MNHEY and CDR2 is SMNVEV (reference sequence). CDR3 bases: TGTGCCAGCAGTTTTACGGAGCATTACGAGCAGTACTTC. Its protein product is CASSFTEHYEQYF.

This chain joins TRBV3-1 and TRBJ2-7; D unresolved. Per the germline V gene, CDR1 is LGHDT and CDR2 is YNNKEL (reference sequence). The CDR3 has 12 amino acids. The V and J ends lost 0 bases and 7 bases respectively, with 7 bases between them. CDR3: CASSQDQWEQYF. In nucleotides, the CDR3 is TGTGCCAGCAGCCAAGACCAGTGGGAGCAGTACTTC.

This clonotype was counted only a few times. The chain links TRBV5-1 to TRBJ2-1; TRBD2 matches 13 bases. This CDR3 comprises 20 residues. Germline V gene data show CDR1 as SGHRS and CDR2 as YFSETQ. Trimming removed 4 bases from V and 4 bases from J; junction bases left unmatched: 17. The CDR3 region has the DNA TGCGCCAGCAGCCAGGGACTAGCGGGGAAAACCGCCTACTCTTACAATGAGCAGTTCTTC. This translates into CASSQGLAGKTAYSYNEQFF.

V is TRBV20-1 and J is TRBJ2-7; 9 bases line up with TRBD2. The CDR3 length is 12 residues. The germline gives CDR1 DFQATT, CDR2 SNEGSKA (reference sequence). Germline trimming cut 5 bases from V and 7 bases from J; bases unmatched to any gene: 6. The CDR3 loop reads CSALGLAREQYF. In nucleotides, the CDR3 is TGCAGTGCTTTGGGACTAGCAAGGGAGCAGTACTTC.

The V call is TRBV7-9, the J call TRBJ1-1; D is possibly TRBD1 (6 bases). The length of the CDR3 is 11 residues. CDR1 and CDR2 from the germline V gene are SEHNR and FQNEAQ (reference sequence). V lost 5 bases, J lost 7 bases, and 8 bases lay in between. CDR3 loop: CASSQTGEAFF. As DNA, the CDR3 is TGTGCCAGCAGCCAGACAGGTGAAGCTTTCTTT.

This clonotype was picked up a small number of times. V is TRBV5-1 and J is TRBJ2-3; 8 bases match TRBD2. The CDR3 length is 15 residues. V shed 3 bases and J 5 bases; nucleotides not matched to a gene: 8. The germline gives CDR1 SGHRS, CDR2 YFSETQ. This chain's CDR3 is CASSSGGSGGDTQYF. CDR3 nucleotide sequence: TGCGCCAGCAGCTCGGGAGGAAGCGGGGGAGATACGCAGTATTTT.

The chain is built from TRBV5-1 and TRBJ2-7; D is ambiguous. The CDR3 has 14 amino acids. The V gene's germline CDR1 is SGHRS and CDR2 YFSETQ. Trimming stripped 0 bases from V and 7 bases from J, with 14 bases between. In DNA, the CDR3 is TGCGCCAGCAGCTTGGGGCCAGGATCGAGGGAGCAGTACTTC. The encoded protein is CASSLGPGSREQYF.